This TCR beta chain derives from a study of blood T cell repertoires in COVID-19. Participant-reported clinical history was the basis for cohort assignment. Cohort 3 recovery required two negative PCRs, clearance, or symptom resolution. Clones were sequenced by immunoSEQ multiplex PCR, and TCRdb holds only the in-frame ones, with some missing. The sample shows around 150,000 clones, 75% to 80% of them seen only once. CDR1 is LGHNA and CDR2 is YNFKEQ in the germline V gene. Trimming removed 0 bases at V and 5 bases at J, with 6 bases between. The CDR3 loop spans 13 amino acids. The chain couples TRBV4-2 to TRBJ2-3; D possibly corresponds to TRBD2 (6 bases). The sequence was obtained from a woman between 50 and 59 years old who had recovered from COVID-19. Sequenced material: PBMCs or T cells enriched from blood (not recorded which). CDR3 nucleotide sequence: TGTGCCAGCAGCCAAGACGGGGGAGATACGCAGTATTTT. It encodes CASSQDGGDTQYF.